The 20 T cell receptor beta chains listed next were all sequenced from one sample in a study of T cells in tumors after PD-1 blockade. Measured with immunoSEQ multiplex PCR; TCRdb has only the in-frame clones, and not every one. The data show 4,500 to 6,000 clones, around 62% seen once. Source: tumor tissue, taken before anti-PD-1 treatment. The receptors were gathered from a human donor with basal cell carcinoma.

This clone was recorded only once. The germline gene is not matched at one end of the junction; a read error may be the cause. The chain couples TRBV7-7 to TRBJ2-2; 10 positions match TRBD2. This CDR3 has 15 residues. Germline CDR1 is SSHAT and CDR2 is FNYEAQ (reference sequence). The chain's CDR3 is CASSLRTSGAGELFF. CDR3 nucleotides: TGTGCTAGCAGCTTAAGGACTAGCGGCGCCGGGGAGCTGTTTTTT.

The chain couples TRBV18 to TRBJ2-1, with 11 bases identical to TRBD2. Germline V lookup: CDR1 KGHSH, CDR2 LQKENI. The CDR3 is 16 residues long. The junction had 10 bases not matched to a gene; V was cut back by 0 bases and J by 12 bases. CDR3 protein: CASSPPSSGGAQWQFF. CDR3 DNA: TGTGCCAGCTCACCACCGAGTAGCGGGGGGGCCCAATGGCAGTTCTTC.

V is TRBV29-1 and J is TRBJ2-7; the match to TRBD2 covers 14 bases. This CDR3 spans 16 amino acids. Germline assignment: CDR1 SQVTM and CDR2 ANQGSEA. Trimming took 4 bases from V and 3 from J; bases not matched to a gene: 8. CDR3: CSVATSGGARLYEQYF. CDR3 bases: TGCAGCGTTGCGACTAGCGGGGGGGCCCGGCTCTACGAGCAGTACTTC.

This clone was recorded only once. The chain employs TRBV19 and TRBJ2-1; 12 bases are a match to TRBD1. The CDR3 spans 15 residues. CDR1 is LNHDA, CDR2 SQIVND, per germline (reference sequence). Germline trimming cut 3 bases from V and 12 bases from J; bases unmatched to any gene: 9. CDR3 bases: TGTGCCAGTAGTATTAAAGGGACAGGGGGCCTTGGGCAGTTCTTC. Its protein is CASSIKGTGGLGQFF.

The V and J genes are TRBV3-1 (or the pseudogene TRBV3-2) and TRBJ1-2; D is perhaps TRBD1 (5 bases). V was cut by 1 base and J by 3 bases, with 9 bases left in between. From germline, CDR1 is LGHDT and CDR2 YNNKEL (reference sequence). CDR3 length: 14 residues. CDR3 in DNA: TGTGCCAGCAGCCAAGGGGGGGTCCACTATGGCTACACCTTC. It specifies CASSQGGVHYGYTF.

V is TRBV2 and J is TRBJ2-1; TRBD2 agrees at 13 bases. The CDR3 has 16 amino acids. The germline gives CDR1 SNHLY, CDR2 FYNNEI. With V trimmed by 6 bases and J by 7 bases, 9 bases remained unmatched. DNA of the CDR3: TGTGCCAGCAGCCCTCCGGGACTAGCGGGGCGGAATGAGCAGTTCTTC. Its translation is CASSPPGLAGRNEQFF.

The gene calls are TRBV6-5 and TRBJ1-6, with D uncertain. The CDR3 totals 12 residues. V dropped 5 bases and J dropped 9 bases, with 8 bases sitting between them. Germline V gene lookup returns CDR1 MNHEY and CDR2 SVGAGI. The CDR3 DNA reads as TGTGCCAGCAGTCCCCGTCCTTCACCCCTCCACTTT. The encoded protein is CASSPRPSPLHF.

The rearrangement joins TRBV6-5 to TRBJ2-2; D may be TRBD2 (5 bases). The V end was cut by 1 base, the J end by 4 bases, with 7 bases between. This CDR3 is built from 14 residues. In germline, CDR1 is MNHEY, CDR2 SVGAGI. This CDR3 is CASSYLRATGELFF. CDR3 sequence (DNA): TGTGCCAGCAGTTACTTGAGGGCCACCGGGGAGCTGTTTTTT.

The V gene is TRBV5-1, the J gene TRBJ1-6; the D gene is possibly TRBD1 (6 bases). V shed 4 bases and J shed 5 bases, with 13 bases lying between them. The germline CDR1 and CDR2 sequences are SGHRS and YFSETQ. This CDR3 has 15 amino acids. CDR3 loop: CASSQATGDNSPLHF. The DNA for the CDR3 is TGCGCCAGCAGCCAGGCGACAGGTGATAATTCACCCCTCCACTTT.

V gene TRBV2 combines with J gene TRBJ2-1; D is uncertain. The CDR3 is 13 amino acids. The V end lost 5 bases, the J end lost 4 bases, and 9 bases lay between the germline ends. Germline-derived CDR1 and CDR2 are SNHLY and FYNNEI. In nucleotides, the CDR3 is TGTGCCAGCAGTTCGGAACTGTACAATGAGCAGTTCTTC. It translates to CASSSELYNEQFF.

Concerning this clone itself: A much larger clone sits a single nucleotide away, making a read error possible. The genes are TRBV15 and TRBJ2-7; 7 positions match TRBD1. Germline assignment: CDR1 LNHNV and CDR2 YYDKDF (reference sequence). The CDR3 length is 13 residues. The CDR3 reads CATSDRVSYEQCF. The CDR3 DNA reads TGTGCCACCAGTGACAGGGTTTCTTACGAGCAGTGCTTC.

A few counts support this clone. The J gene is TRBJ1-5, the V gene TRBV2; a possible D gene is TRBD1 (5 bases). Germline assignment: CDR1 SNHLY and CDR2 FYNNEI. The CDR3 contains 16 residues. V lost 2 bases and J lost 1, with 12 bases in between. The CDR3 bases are TGTGCCAGCAGTGAAAGTGGGACGAGAAGCAATCAGCCCCAGCATTTT. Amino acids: CASSESGTRSNQPQHF.

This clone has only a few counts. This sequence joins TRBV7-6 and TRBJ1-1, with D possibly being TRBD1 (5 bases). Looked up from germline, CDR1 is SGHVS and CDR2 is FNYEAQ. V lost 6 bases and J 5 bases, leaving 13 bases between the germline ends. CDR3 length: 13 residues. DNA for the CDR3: TGTGCCAGCAGTCAAGGGGAGGCAACTGAAGCTTTCTTT. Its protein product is CASSQGEATEAFF.

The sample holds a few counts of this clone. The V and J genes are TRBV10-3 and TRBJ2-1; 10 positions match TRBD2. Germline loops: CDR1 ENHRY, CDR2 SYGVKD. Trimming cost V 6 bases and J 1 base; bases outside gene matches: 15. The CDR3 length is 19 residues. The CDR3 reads CAISEVAGGARESYNEQFF. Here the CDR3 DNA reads TGTGCCATCAGCGAAGTAGCGGGGGGCGCCCGGGAGTCCTACAATGAGCAGTTCTTC.

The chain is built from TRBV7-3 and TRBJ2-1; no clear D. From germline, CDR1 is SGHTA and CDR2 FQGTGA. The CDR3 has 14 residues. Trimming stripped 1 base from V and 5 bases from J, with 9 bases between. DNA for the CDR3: TGTGCCAGCAGCTTAAGTATTGGGGACAATGAGCAGTTCTTC. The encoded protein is CASSLSIGDNEQFF.

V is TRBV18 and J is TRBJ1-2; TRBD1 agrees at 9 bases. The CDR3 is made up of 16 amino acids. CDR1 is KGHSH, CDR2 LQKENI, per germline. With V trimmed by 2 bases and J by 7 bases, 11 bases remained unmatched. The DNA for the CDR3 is TGTGCCAGCTCACCAGTACAGGGGGCTCCTCACGGTGGCTACACCTTC. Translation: CASSPVQGAPHGGYTF.

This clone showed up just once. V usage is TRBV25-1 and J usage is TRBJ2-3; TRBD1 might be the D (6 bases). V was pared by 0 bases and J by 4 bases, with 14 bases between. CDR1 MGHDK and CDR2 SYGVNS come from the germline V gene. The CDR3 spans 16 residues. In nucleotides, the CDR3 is TGTGCCAGCAGTGAATATCAAGACAGGCTCGCAGATACGCAGTATTTT. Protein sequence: CASSEYQDRLADTQYF.

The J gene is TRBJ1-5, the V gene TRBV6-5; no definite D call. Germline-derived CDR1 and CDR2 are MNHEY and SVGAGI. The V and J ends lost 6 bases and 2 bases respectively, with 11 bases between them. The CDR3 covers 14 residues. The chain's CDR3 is CASREDGRNQPQHF. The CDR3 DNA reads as TGTGCCAGCAGGGAGGACGGACGCAATCAGCCCCAGCATTTT.

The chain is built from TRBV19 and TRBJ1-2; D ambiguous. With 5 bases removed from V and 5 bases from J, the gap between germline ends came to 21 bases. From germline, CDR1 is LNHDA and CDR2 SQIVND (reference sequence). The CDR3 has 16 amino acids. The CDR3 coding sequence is TGTGCCAGTAGTCCGATTTCCACATCTACCCCTTATGGCTACACCTTC. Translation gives CASSPISTSTPYGYTF.

CDR3 in amino acids: CASSRGPGPNTPGNTIYF. CDR3 sequence (DNA): TGTGCCAGCAGCCGAGGACCGGGGCCCAATACACCTGGAAACACCATATATTTT. The chain is built from TRBV13 and TRBJ1-3, with D perhaps TRBD1 (5 bases). The CDR3 spans 18 residues. V gave up 5 bases and J gave up 2 bases, with 22 bases separating them. Germline assignment: CDR1 PRHDT and CDR2 FYEKMQ (reference sequence). The entire variable domain, with the rest obtained from reference TRBV13 and TRBJ1-3, is as follows: AAGVIQSPRHLIKEKRETATLKCYPIPRHDTVYWYQQGPGQDPQFLISFYEKMQSDKGSIPDRFSAQQFSDYHSELNMSSLELGDSALYFCASSRGPGPNTPGNTIYFGEGSWLTVV.